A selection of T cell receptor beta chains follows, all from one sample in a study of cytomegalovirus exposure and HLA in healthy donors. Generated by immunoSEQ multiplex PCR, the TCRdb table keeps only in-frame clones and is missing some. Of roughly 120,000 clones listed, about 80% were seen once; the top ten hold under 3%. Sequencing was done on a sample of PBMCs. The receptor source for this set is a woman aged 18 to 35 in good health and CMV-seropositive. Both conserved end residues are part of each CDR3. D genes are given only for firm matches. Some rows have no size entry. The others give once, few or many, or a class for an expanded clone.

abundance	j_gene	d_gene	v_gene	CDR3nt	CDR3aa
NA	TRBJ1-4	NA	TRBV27	TGTGCCAGCAGTCCTAGGTCCAGGGGTGCTAATGAAAAACTGTTTTTT	CASSPRSRGANEKLFF
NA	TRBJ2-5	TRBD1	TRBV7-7	TGTGCTAGCAGCTTAGGGACAGCCCAAGAGACCCAGTACTTC	CASSLGTAQETQYF
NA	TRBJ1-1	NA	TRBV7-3	TGTGCCAGCAGGCGACCGTCGCAGGACACTGAAGCTTTCTTT	CASRRPSQDTEAFF
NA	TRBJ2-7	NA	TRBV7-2	TGTGCCAGCAGCTCCGGGAACGAGCAGTACTTC	CASSSGNEQYF
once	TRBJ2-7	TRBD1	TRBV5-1	TGCGCCAGCTGGGGGACAGGACTAACCTACGAGCAGTACTTC	CASWGTGLTYEQYF
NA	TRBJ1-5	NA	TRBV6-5	TGTGCCAGCAGTGAGACACTTCAGCCCCAGCATTTT	CASSETLQPQHF
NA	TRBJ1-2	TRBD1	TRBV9	TGTGCCAGCAGGAGGGGGACAGGGGACGGCTATGGCTACACCTTC	CASRRGTGDGYGYTF
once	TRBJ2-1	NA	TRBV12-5	TGTGCTAGTGGTTACGAGACAGCGCACAAGAATGAGCAGTTCTTC	CASGYETAHKNEQFF
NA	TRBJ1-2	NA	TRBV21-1	TGTGCCAGCAGCAAAGAATGGGAGAGACAGGGACAATATGGCTACACCTTC	CASSKEWERQGQYGYTF
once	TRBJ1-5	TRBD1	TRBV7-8	TGTGCCAGCAGCTTAGGGTGGACAGGGGGCAGTCAGCCCCAGCATTTT	CASSLGWTGGSQPQHF
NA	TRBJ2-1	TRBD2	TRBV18	TGTGCCAGCTCCCTAACCTTGGAGGCGGGAGGAGGCAATGAGCAGTTCTTC	CASSLTLEAGGGNEQFF
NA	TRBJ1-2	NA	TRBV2	TGTGCCAGCAACGGGAACAACTATGGCTACACCTTC	CASNGNNYGYTF
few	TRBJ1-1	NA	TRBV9	TGTGCCAGCAGCGCCGTCGGGGATGAAGCTTTCTTT	CASSAVGDEAFF
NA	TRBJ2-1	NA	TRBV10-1	TGCGCCAGCAGTGCCGGGACTGCCGGGAATGAGCAGTTCTTC	CASSAGTAGNEQFF
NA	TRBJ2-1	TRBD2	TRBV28	TGTGCCAGCAGTTTACCCCCGGGACTAGCGGGAGACCAGTTCTTC	CASSLPPGLAGDQFF
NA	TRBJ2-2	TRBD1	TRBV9	TGTGCCAGCAGCGTAGGGACAGGTTGGGTCGCCGGGGAGCTGTTTTTT	CASSVGTGWVAGELFF
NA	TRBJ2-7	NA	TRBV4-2	TGTGCCAGCAGCCAAGACTACGGGAGCCCCTACGAGCAGTACTTC	CASSQDYGSPYEQYF
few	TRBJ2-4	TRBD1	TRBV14	TGTGCCAGCAGCCAAGGACAGGGGGCTTCTAAAAACATTCAGTACTTC	CASSQGQGASKNIQYF
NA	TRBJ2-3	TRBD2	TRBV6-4	TGTGCCAGCAGTGAAGGACTAGCGGGAGGCACAGATACGCAGTATTTT	CASSEGLAGGTDTQYF
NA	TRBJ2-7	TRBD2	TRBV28	TGTGCCAGCATCACTGCGGCGGGAGGGACCTACGAGCAGTACTTC	CASITAAGGTYEQYF
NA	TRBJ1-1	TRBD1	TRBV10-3	TGTGCCATCAGTGGGGACAGGGGGAGCACTGAAGCTTTCTTT	CAISGDRGSTEAFF
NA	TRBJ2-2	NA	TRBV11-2	TGTGCCAGCAGACTAGGACTAAACACCGGGGAGCTGTTTTTT	CASRLGLNTGELFF
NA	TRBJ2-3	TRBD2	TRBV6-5	TGTGCCAGCAGTTCCGGGAGGACAGATACGCAGTATTTT	CASSSGRTDTQYF
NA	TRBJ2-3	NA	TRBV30	TGTGCCTGGAGTGCAGGGGGGCTTAGCACAGATACGCAGTATTTT	CAWSAGGLSTDTQYF
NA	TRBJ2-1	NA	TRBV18	TGTGCCAGCTCACCATGGAGAGGGGGCTACAATGAGCAGTTCTTC	CASSPWRGGYNEQFF
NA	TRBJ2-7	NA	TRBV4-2	TGTGCCAGCAGCCAAGAAAGGGGCCCAGGGCGCGAGCAGTACTTC	CASSQERGPGREQYF
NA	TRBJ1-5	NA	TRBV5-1	TGCGCCAGCAGCCCTGGGGAGGGAGTGCAGCCCCAGCATTTT	CASSPGEGVQPQHF
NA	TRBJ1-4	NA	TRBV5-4	TGTGCCAGCAGCTCGGAGTTCGGTGCAACTAATGAAAAACTGTTTTTT	CASSSEFGATNEKLFF
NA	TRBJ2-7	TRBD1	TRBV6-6	TGTGCCAGCAGTTACGGAGACAGGGGCGAGCAGTACTTC	CASSYGDRGEQYF
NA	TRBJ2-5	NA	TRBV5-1	TGCGCCAGCAGCCCCAATACCCGTTCCAGGGGAGAGACCCAGTACTTC	CASSPNTRSRGETQYF
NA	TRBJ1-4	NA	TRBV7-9	TGTTCCAGCAGCTCCCTTCGCGGTGCAACTAATGAAAAACTGTTTTTT	CSSSSLRGATNEKLFF
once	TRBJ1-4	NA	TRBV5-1	TGCGCCAGCAGCTCCGGGACACCGAATGAAAAACTGTTTTTT	CASSSGTPNEKLFF
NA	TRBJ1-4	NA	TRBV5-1	TGCGCCAGCAGCTCCTGGGGGGAGGATGAAAAACTGTTTTTT	CASSSWGEDEKLFF
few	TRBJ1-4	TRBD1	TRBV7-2	TGTGCCAGCAGCTTAGAACTGGACAGGGGGCTGGCTAATGAAAAACTGTTTTTT	CASSLELDRGLANEKLFF
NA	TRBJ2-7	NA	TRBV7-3	TGTGCCAGCAGCCGAGGGGGGGATCCGGCACACGAGCAGTACTTC	CASSRGGDPAHEQYF
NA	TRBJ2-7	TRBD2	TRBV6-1	TGTGCCAGCAGTGTAGCGGGAGAATTGTACGAGCAGTACTTC	CASSVAGELYEQYF
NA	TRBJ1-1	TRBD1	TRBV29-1	TGCAGCGCTGACAGGGGCTCCACTGAAGCTTTCTTT	CSADRGSTEAFF
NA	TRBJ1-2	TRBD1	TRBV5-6	TGTGCCAGCAGCTCGGCTACAGGGGCAAATGGCTACACCTTC	CASSSATGANGYTF
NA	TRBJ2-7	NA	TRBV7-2	TGTGCCAGCAGCCACGGACAGCACTCCTACGAGCAGTACTTC	CASSHGQHSYEQYF
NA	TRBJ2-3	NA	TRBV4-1	TGCGCCAGCGCGGCTCGACAGTACACAGATACGCAGTATTTT	CASAARQYTDTQYF
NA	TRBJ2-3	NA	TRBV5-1	TGCGCCAGCCAAAGGGGGGGTAGCACAGATACGCAGTATTTT	CASQRGGSTDTQYF
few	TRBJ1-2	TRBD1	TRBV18	TGTGCCAGCTCACCCGGGACAGGGATCTCTGGCTACACCTTC	CASSPGTGISGYTF
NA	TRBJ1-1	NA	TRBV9	TGTGCCAGTAGCCGTAGGGGGGAGGGTGAAGCTTTCTTT	CASSRRGEGEAFF
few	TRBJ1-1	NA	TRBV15	TGTGCCACCAGCAACCCGATTAGTGGCACTGAAGCTTTCTTT	CATSNPISGTEAFF
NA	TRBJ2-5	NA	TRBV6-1	TGTGCCCTATCCAGGGCGCGGAACCAAGAGACCCAGTACTTC	CALSRARNQETQYF
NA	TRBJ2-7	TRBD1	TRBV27	TGTGCCAGCAGTACACCGGGACAGGGTACCTACGAGCAGTACTTC	CASSTPGQGTYEQYF
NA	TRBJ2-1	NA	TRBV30	TGTGCCTGGCAACTCAGGGGGGCAACGGGCCTCGAGCAGTTCTTC	CAWQLRGATGLEQFF
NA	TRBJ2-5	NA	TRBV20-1	TGCAGTGCTAGAGCGGGGAGTAGCCAGTACTTC	CSARAGSSQYF
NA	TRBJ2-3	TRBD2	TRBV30	TGTGCCTGGAGTCCCGGACTAGCGGGTAGCACAGATACGCAGTATTTT	CAWSPGLAGSTDTQYF
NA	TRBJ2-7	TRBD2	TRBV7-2	TGTGCCAGCAGCTCGACTAGCAGAGCCTACGAGCAGTACTTC	CASSSTSRAYEQYF